These T cell receptor beta chains were read from a single sample in a study of blood T cells in healthy people across ages. MiXCR was run by TCRdb on the 5' RACE reads, yielding one entry per CDR3 protein. The sample contains some 1.1 million distinct CDR3 sequences, around two fifths of which appear only once. The sequenced sample consisted of blood. These TCRs come from a man aged 18-30 years in good health. Each CDR3 is given with its conserved first and last residue. The order of the fields is clone size, J gene, D gene, V gene, CDR3 protein, CDR3 DNA. A D gene is named only where the DNA matches it firmly. The listing skips clone size in some rows; elsewhere it reads once, few, many or a size class.

. | TRBJ1-5 | TRBD1 | TRBV6-6 | CASSLQGTFNQPQHF | TGTGCCAGCAGCCTACAGGGGACTTTCAATCAGCCCCAGCATTTT
. | TRBJ2-3 | TRBD2 | TRBV28 | CASSFLSGDADTQYF | TGTGCCAGCAGTTTTCTTAGCGGGGACGCAGATACGCAGTATTTT
. | TRBJ1-1 | TRBD1 | TRBV6-6 | CASSNRTGHTEAFF | TGTGCCAGCAGTAACCGGACAGGGCACACTGAAGCTTTCTTT
. | TRBJ2-3 | . | TRBV20-1 | CSARGGGGADTQYF | TGCAGTGCTAGAGGGGGAGGGGGCGCAGATACGCAGTATTTT
few | TRBJ1-2 | . | TRBV11-2 | CASSLDLSPGYTF | TGTGCCAGCAGCTTAGATCTCAGCCCCGGCTACACCTTC
. | TRBJ1-1 | . | TRBV12-5 | CASGWGTANTEAFF | TGTGCTAGTGGTTGGGGGACGGCGAACACTGAAGCTTTCTTT
many | TRBJ1-1 | . | TRBV7-9 | CASSFGQGGTEAFF | TGTGCCAGCAGCTTCGGGCAGGGCGGCACTGAAGCTTTCTTT
. | TRBJ2-5 | TRBD2 | TRBV20-1 | CSAVAGAQETQYF | TGCAGTGCGGTAGCGGGGGCCCAAGAGACCCAGTACTTC
few | TRBJ1-4 | . | TRBV4-1 | CASSPAGGSNEKLFF | TGCGCCAGCAGTCCCGCAGGAGGATCTAATGAAAAACTGTTTTTT
. | TRBJ2-5 | . | TRBV12-3/TRBV12-4 | CASRQGMMNEQYF | TGTGCCAGCAGACAGGGTATGATGAATGAGCAGTACTTC
. | TRBJ1-2 | . | TRBV5-1 | CASSLGGSSGYTF | TGCGCCAGCAGCTTGGGTGGTTCTTCCGGCTACACCTTC
many | TRBJ1-1 | TRBD1 | TRBV18 | CASSLGQDTEAFF | TGTGCCAGCTCACTCGGACAGGACACTGAAGCTTTCTTT
once | TRBJ2-5 | . | TRBV11-2 | CASSLGDHREWETQYF | TGTGCCAGCAGCTTAGGGGATCACAGGGAATGGGAGACCCAGTACTTC
. | TRBJ2-5 | . | TRBV7-2 | CASSLAMNQETQYF | TGTGCCAGCAGCTTAGCGATGAACCAAGAGACCCAGTACTTC